A single sample is the source of the 30 T cell receptor beta chains below, sequenced in a study of beta chain features in type 1 diabetes. Study outcomes and limitations: All four CD4+ subsets from Type 1 diabetes patients carried moderately but significantly shorter TCRB CDR3s.

Reverse transcription of all isolated RNA meant that expressed TCRB transcripts were sequenced. Some clones are missing from TCRdb's copy, which holds only in-frame ones; the method was immunoSEQ multiplex PCR. The sample gives a few hundred thousand clones, 9.6% of which show up once; about 0.6% is in the top ten. These receptors have no identified antigens. Input material: central memory CD4+ T cells from blood. Source of these receptors: a young man with type 1 diabetes.

This clone was observed a few times. The chain carries TRBV27 and TRBJ1-1, with D tentatively TRBD1 (6 bases). V dropped 6 bases and J dropped 3 bases, with 20 bases sitting between them. Germline values: CDR1 MNHEY, CDR2 SMNVEV (reference sequence). This CDR3 is built from 16 residues. The CDR3 region has the DNA TGTGCCAGCAGAGGGAGACAGGCCGTAAGCCACACTGAAGCTTTCTTT. Amino acids: CASRGRQAVSHTEAFF.

This clone was seen only a few times. J is TRBJ2-5 and V is TRBV6-6; D is possibly TRBD1 or TRBD2 (5 bases each). This CDR3 is 16 amino acids long. V lost 10 bases, J lost 1 base, and 22 bases lay in between. Germline V gene data show CDR1 as MNHNY and CDR2 as SVGAGI (reference sequence). The CDR3 loop reads CATFVDRGASQETQYF. CDR3 coding DNA: TGTGCCACCTTCGTGGATAGAGGGGCTAGCCAAGAGACCCAGTACTTC.

This clone was seen more than once but under ten times. This chain uses TRBV7-6 with TRBJ2-4, with 9 bases aligning to TRBD1. V gave up 5 bases and J gave up 4 bases; unmatched junction bases: 9. Germline CDR1 reads SGHVS; CDR2 reads FNYEAQ. CDR3 length: 16 residues. CDR3 in amino acids: CASSEGLQGAKNIQYF. DNA of the CDR3: TGTGCCAGCAGCGAAGGGCTACAGGGGGCGAAAAACATTCAGTACTTC.

This clone was seen at least ten times. V gene TRBV19 combines with J gene TRBJ1-5; D ambiguous. This CDR3 has 14 residues. The V gene's germline CDR1 is LNHDA and CDR2 SQIVND (reference sequence). Trimming stripped 4 bases from V and 1 base from J, with 8 bases between. For the CDR3, the DNA is TGTGCCAGTAGTACCGACTTAAGCAATCAGCCCCAGCATTTT. As protein: CASSTDLSNQPQHF.

The chain links TRBV5-1 to TRBJ2-7; no clear D gene. Germline CDR1 SGHRS, CDR2 YFSETQ. V was shortened by 0 bases and J by 5 bases, with 15 bases between the two germline ends. The CDR3 contains 15 residues. The CDR3 region has the DNA TGCGCCAGCAGCTTGGCCGGGCGGTCGGAACACGAGCAGTACTTC. It yields the protein CASSLAGRSEHEQYF.

This clone turned up a few times. A junction end diverges from the germline sequence, so it may reflect a read error. The V gene is TRBV9, the J gene TRBJ2-5; D uncertain. Germline values: CDR1 SGDLS, CDR2 YYNGEE. This CDR3 contains 14 residues. The CDR3 protein is CASSVGVGQETQYF. The CDR3 region has the DNA TGTGCCAGCAGTGTAGGTGTGGGTCAAGAGACCCAGTACTTC.

There are many counts of this clone. J is TRBJ1-4 and V is TRBV7-9; no firm D call. Germline V lookup: CDR1 SEHNR, CDR2 FQNEAQ (reference sequence). The CDR3 runs to 13 residues. V was clipped by 7 bases and J by 1 base, with 7 bases between them. In DNA, the CDR3 is TGTGCCAGCAATCGGGGAACTAATGAAAAACTGTTTTTT. It yields the protein CASNRGTNEKLFF. Full variable domain (missing parts from reference TRBV7-9 and TRBJ1-4): DTGVSQNPRHKITKRGQNVTFRCDPISEHNRLYWYRQTLGQGPEFLTYFQNEAQLEKSRLLSDRFSAERPKGSFSTLEIQRTEQGDSAMYLCASNRGTNEKLFFGSGTQLSVL.

J is TRBJ1-4 and V is TRBV11-2; D may be TRBD1 (5 bases). Germline V gene lookup returns CDR1 SGHAT and CDR2 FQNNGV. CDR3 length: 15 amino acids. The V end lost 6 bases, the J end lost 7 bases, and 18 bases lay between the germline ends. The CDR3 nucleotides read TGTGCCAGCAGTTTGCCTGGGGCGGTTGCTGAAAAACTGTTTTTT. Amino acids: CASSLPGAVAEKLFF. Together with reference TRBV11-2 and TRBJ1-4, the CDR3 gives the full variable domain: EAGVAQSPRYKIIEKRQSVAFWCNPISGHATLYWYQQILGQGPKLLIQFQNNGVVDDSQLPKDRFSAERLKGVDSTLKIQPAKLEDSAVYLCASSLPGAVAEKLFFGSGTQLSVL.

Remarks on this clone: At one boundary the junction diverges from the germline segment, which might be a read error. The chain links TRBV6-5 to TRBJ1-4, with D possibly matching TRBD1 (5 bases). CDR3 length equals 13 residues. CDR1 MNHEY and CDR2 SVGAGI come from the germline V gene. As DNA, the CDR3 is TGTGCCATCAGTGAGTCGAAGGGGGAAAAACTGTTTTTT. Amino acid sequence: CAISESKGEKLFF.

This clone was counted once. The chain employs TRBV25-1 and TRBJ2-7; 8 bases map to TRBD2. The J segment lost 2 bases and the V segment lost 11 bases, leaving 14 bases of the junction unmatched. The CDR3 length is 15 residues. Germline CDR1 MGHDK, CDR2 SYGVNS. For the CDR3, the DNA is TGTGCCCGCGGTCGGGGGGGCCCGGCCCCCTACGAGCAGTACTTC. Residues: CARGRGGPAPYEQYF.

This clone was counted between two and nine times. The chain combines TRBV6-5 with TRBJ1-2; no clear D gene. The germline V and J ends were trimmed by 4 bases and 4 bases, with 7 bases remaining between them. CDR1 is MNHEY and CDR2 is SVGAGI in the germline V gene. The CDR3 spans 12 residues. The CDR3 region is CASSFNGYGYTF. The CDR3 DNA is TGTGCCAGCAGTTTTAACGGCTATGGCTACACCTTC.

This clone was found a few times. The V call is TRBV5-4, the J call TRBJ2-7; 7 nucleotides agree with TRBD1. The CDR3 loop spans 15 amino acids. V lost 0 bases to trimming and J lost 3 bases; unmatched junction nucleotides: 6. The V gene's germline CDR1 is SGHNT and CDR2 YYREEE (reference sequence). This chain's CDR3 is CASSLGSGTVYEQYF. The CDR3 coding sequence is TGTGCCAGCAGCTTGGGTTCCGGGACAGTCTACGAGCAGTACTTC.

This clone was found many times. The CDR3 loop reads CASSREANTGELFF. CDR3 coding DNA: TGCGCCAGCAGCCGGGAGGCGAACACCGGGGAGCTGTTTTTT. The gene calls are TRBV4-1 and TRBJ2-2, with TRBD2 as a possible D gene (6 bases). The V gene lost 4 bases and the J gene lost 0 bases, with 6 bases spanning the gap. The germline V gene has CDR1 MGHRA and CDR2 YSYEKL. The CDR3 is 14 amino acids.

This clone occurred a few times. The CDR3 spells CASSFRTSGRNLFRTNEQFF. In nucleotides, the CDR3 is TGTGCCAGCAGTTTTAGGACTAGCGGGAGAAATCTCTTCAGGACCAATGAGCAGTTCTTC. The rearrangement joins TRBV27 to TRBJ2-1; 13 bases align to TRBD2. The germline V gene has CDR1 MNHEY and CDR2 SMNVEV (reference sequence). The ends lost 3 bases at V and 6 bases at J; junction bases unmatched: 17. This CDR3 spans 20 amino acids.

This clone was seen a few times. The chain recombines TRBV19 with TRBJ2-2, with unresolved D. The germline V gene has CDR1 LNHDA and CDR2 SQIVND (reference sequence). This CDR3 region has 13 residues. V gave up 7 bases and J gave up 0 bases, with 6 bases separating them. The CDR3 loop reads CASIRPNTGELFF. The CDR3 DNA follows: TGTGCCAGTATCCGCCCGAACACCGGGGAGCTGTTTTTT.

This clone occurred a few times. This chain joins TRBV5-5 and TRBJ2-7; the D is unclear. Germline CDR1 reads SGHKS; CDR2 reads YYEKEE (reference sequence). V dropped 3 bases and J dropped 3 bases, with 4 bases sitting between them. CDR3 length: 11 residues. The CDR3 sequence: CASSWDYEQYF. As DNA, the CDR3 is TGTGCCAGCAGCTGGGACTACGAGCAGTACTTC.

This clone appeared a few times. V gene TRBV6-6 combines with J gene TRBJ1-1; D call uncertain. Germline CDR1 is MNHNY and CDR2 is SVGAGI (reference sequence). The CDR3 spans 11 residues. Trimming took 10 bases from V and 4 from J, leaving 10 bases between them. CDR3 coding DNA: TGTGCCATCGAATGGGGCACTGAAGCTTTCTTT. Protein sequence: CAIEWGTEAFF.

This clone was seen more than once but under ten times. The chain joins TRBV30 to TRBJ2-7; TRBD1 aligns across 7 bases. Germline CDR1 and CDR2: GTSNPN and SVGIG (reference sequence). This CDR3 contains 13 residues. The junction had 2 bases not matched to a gene; V was cut back by 3 bases and J by 0 bases. DNA of the CDR3: TGTGCCTGGAGCCGGGACAGCTCCTACGAGCAGTACTTC. Translated, it gives CAWSRDSSYEQYF.

The rearrangement links TRBV28 to TRBJ1-5; D is possibly TRBD1 (6 bases). CDR1 is MDHEN, CDR2 SYDVKM, per germline. V was trimmed by 11 bases and J by 6 bases, leaving 17 bases between them. The CDR3 has 13 amino acids. CDR3: CAATHRVLQPQHF. The CDR3 nucleotides are TGTGCCGCGACCCACAGGGTTCTTCAGCCCCAGCATTTT.

This chain connects TRBV7-2 to TRBJ2-7; 8 nucleotides match TRBD1. The CDR3 runs to 16 residues. Trimming cost V 4 bases and J 7 bases; bases outside gene matches: 15. In germline, CDR1 is SGHTA, CDR2 FQGNSA. The CDR3 loop is CASSYQTGALAGEQYF. For the CDR3, the DNA is TGTGCCAGCAGCTATCAGACAGGGGCCCTGGCGGGGGAGCAGTACTTC.

As to this clone: At one end the junction does not follow the germline gene, possibly because of a read error. V gene TRBV7-3 combines with J gene TRBJ2-1, with TRBD1 matching 10 bases. Germline loops: CDR1 SGHTA, CDR2 FQGTGA. This CDR3 has 14 residues. CDR3 coding DNA: TGCGCCAGCAGCCCTAGGACAGGGGGCAATGAGCAGTTCTTC. Encoded protein: CASSPRTGGNEQFF.

A note on this clone: A much larger clone is a single base away; this may be a read error. The chain has TRBV7-8 and TRBJ1-1; D gene unclear. This CDR3 comprises 13 residues. Trimming stripped 1 base from V and 0 bases from J, with 3 bases between. Germline V gene sequence: CDR1 SGHVS, CDR2 FQNEAQ. DNA for the CDR3: TGTGCCAGCAGCTTAGAGCTGAACACTGAAGCTTTCTTT. Protein product: CASSLELNTEAFF.

This clone has a handful of counts. The V gene is TRBV6-1, the J gene TRBJ2-1, with TRBD2 identical over 10 bases. This CDR3 has 18 amino acids. The V gene end was trimmed by 0 bases and the J gene end by 7 bases; junction bases not matched to a gene: 12. Germline CDR1 MNHNS, CDR2 SASEGT. The DNA for the CDR3 is TGTGCCAGCAGTGAAGCCCGTTCTTCAGCGGGAGGGCCGAATGAGCAGTTCTTC. Translation: CASSEARSSAGGPNEQFF.

This clone was seen a handful of times. The J gene is TRBJ1-2, the V gene TRBV6-5; D gene uncertain. Germline CDR1 is MNHEY and CDR2 is SVGAGI. The germline V and J ends were trimmed by 1 base and 2 bases, with 5 bases remaining between them. This CDR3 is built from 13 residues. In nucleotides, the CDR3 is TGTGCCAGCAGTTACTATGAGAACTATGGCTACACCTTC. Encoded protein: CASSYYENYGYTF.

In this sample, this clone turned up a few times. The chain couples TRBV11-2 to TRBJ2-5; no definite D call. Germline-derived CDR1 and CDR2 are SGHAT and FQNNGV. The germline V and J ends were trimmed by 0 bases and 1 base, with 12 bases remaining between them. CDR3 length: 16 residues. The CDR3 coding sequence is TGTGCCAGCAGCTTAGAGCGCGGCACGCCCCAAGAGACCCAGTACTTC. It encodes CASSLERGTPQETQYF.

This clone was seen many times. The gene calls are TRBV19 and TRBJ2-7, with 9 bases lining up with TRBD1. Germline trimming cut 5 bases from V and 6 bases from J; bases unmatched to any gene: 11. Looked up from germline, CDR1 is LNHDA and CDR2 is SQIVND (reference sequence). CDR3 length: 15 residues. CDR3 in amino acids: CASSSPGTGSIEQYF. The CDR3 DNA follows: TGTGCCAGTAGTTCGCCCGGGACAGGGTCCATCGAGCAGTACTTC.

The chain employs TRBV5-6 and TRBJ1-2, with a possible D match to TRBD1 (5 bases). This CDR3 has 16 amino acids. V was trimmed by 0 bases and J by 8 bases, leaving 20 bases between them. Germline lookup yields CDR1 SGHDT and CDR2 YYEEEE. The CDR3 is CASSLAAADNVWGYTF. CDR3 bases: TGTGCCAGCAGCTTGGCCGCGGCGGACAACGTATGGGGCTACACCTTC.

This clone was seen a handful of times. The rearrangement joins TRBV5-1 to TRBJ2-1, with D possibly being TRBD1 or TRBD2 (5 bases each). V lost 0 bases to trimming and J lost 7 bases, with 17 bases between them. The CDR3 runs 16 residues. CDR1 is SGHRS, CDR2 YFSETQ, per germline. The CDR3 sequence: CASSLVIGGVRNEQFF. The CDR3 nucleotides read TGCGCCAGCAGCTTGGTGATTGGGGGTGTGAGGAATGAGCAGTTCTTC.

The V gene is TRBV30, the J gene TRBJ2-1; 9 bases are a match to TRBD1. The CDR3 is 11 residues long. The V and J ends lost 3 bases and 15 bases, in that order; junction bases with no gene match: 6. Germline V lookup: CDR1 GTSNPN, CDR2 SVGIG (reference sequence). The CDR3 reads CAWRQGAHPFF. The CDR3 DNA reads TGTGCCTGGAGACAGGGGGCGCATCCGTTCTTC.

This sequence joins TRBV7-9 and TRBJ2-1; 12 positions agree with TRBD2. The junction had 11 bases not matched to a gene; V was cut back by 5 bases and J by 6 bases. The CDR3 extends over 17 amino acids. Germline V gene data show CDR1 as SEHNR and CDR2 as FQNEAQ (reference sequence). This chain's CDR3 is CASSARLAGAGVNEQFF. The CDR3, as DNA: TGTGCCAGCAGCGCCCGACTAGCGGGAGCGGGGGTCAATGAGCAGTTCTTC.